The TCR beta chain under discussion was sequenced for a study of T cell responses to AZD1222 COVID-19 vaccine (dated by TCRdb to about 2021). Regarding the research as a whole: AZD1222 recipients given second doses at about 4 weeks or at about 12 weeks were pooled, since spike-specific TCR depth and breadth were not found to differ between the two schedules. A total of 233 trial participants underwent TCR sequencing, of whom about 200 had received two doses of AZD1222 and roughly 26 had received two doses of the MenACWY control vaccine. Trial participants were enrolled by age into subgroups of 18-55, 56-69 and 70-plus years, and around 150, 28 and 57 TCR-sequenced participants, respectively, were included in these subgroups.

V lost 4 bases and J lost 9 bases; the stretch between them is 7 bases long. From its cysteine to its phenylalanine, the CDR3 spans 12 amino acids. Only the CDR3 region is kept as DNA, spanning 36 bases read in frame from base 1. The CDR3 regions of human TCRbeta chains were analyzed by immunosequencing. The study's own analysis went as follows. TCRs in the repertoires were compared against a reference library of SARS-CoV-2-specific TCRs that had been generated with the MIRA antigen-specificity platform. Breadth meant the fraction of unique TCRs that were SARS-CoV-2-associated, whereas depth meant the fraction of total T cells that were SARS-CoV-2-associated. Using the MIRA data, each spike-specific TCR was mapped to the spike region that the TCR reacts to and placed in a CD4 or CD8 class. Log10-transformed breadth and depth values were compared by one-way ANOVA with Sidak's multiple comparisons tests. Not all clones reach the TCRdb copy of this immuneACCESS table, which keeps in-frame sequences only. Checked studies attribute under half of the gap to unresolved V genes and leave the rest unexplained. Clone size and the V and J calls come from that table; the DNA yielded D and trimming. This sample is represented by 90,000 to 150,000 clones; approximately 87% of them were singletons. The top ten clonotypes cover about 3.7% of the sample.

On the study overall, not on this receptor specifically: Conclusions about previously exposed vaccinees were limited because only a handful of AZD1222 recipients were SARS-CoV-2 seropositive at baseline. Participants were mostly white British and included more females than males, and it was suggested by the authors that clonal diversity may have been underestimated. The 56-69-year group was small, and its depth increase did not reach significance, likely because of low power. Because no day 14 peak-response samples were available, repertoires were characterized only after the peak T cell response. After two AZD1222 doses, both the breadth and the depth of spike-specific TCRs were significantly higher than at day 0 and than in MenACWY recipients. The whole spike protein was spanned by vaccine-associated CD4 TCRs, and dominant responses were seen in regions 160-218 and 743-854. Nearly half of unique spike-specific TCRs reportedly recognized epitopes outside regions mutated in the B.1.351 and B.1.1.7 variants.

A note on this clone: The specificity of this receptor is unknown. No much larger clone exists at a distance of one base, and base qualities are not known.

The sample's time point label is to be understood as: baseline before first vaccination. Samples from vaccinated people were obtained from the UK trials COV001 and COV002, which included a single-blind randomized controlled phase 2/3 trial of AZD1222 (ChAdOx1 nCoV-19) in healthy adults. For TCRbeta chain sequencing, PBMC samples were collected from trial participants at day 0 and at day 28 after the second dose. The specimen was peripheral blood, collected on day 0 of AZD1222 vaccination. This TCR derives from an adult in good health. The V and J segments used are TRBV12-3 or TRBV12-4 and TRBJ1-6, and TRBD1 may be the D gene, going by 5 matching bases. The DNA sequence is TGTGCCAGCAGTTGGGGGACTTCACCCCTCCACTTT. This encodes CASSWGTSPLHF.